This is a list of T cell receptor beta chains from one sample in a study of T cells after yellow fever vaccination. TCRdb called the 5' RACE reads again in MiXCR, with one record for every CDR3 protein. The sample has fewer than 350,000 distinct CDR3 sequences, 4% to 5.5% seen once. The specimen comprised PBMCs, sampled 15 days after the yellow fever booster vaccination. These receptors originate from a man aged 18 to 30 who received the YFV17D yellow fever vaccine. CDR3s include the opening cysteine and the closing phenylalanine or tryptophan. A D gene is named only where the DNA matches it firmly. Size values are once, few and many counts, or a class for expanded clones, and some rows have none.

clone size: many; V gene: TRBV7-2; D gene: NA; J gene: TRBJ2-5; CDR3 protein: CASSLVQGLETQYF; CDR3 DNA: TGTGCCAGCAGCTTAGTGCAGGGGTTGGAGACCCAGTACTTC
clone size: few; V gene: TRBV20-1; D gene: TRBD1; J gene: TRBJ1-1; CDR3 protein: CSARATGTVSTEAFF; CDR3 DNA: TGCAGTGCTAGGGCTACCGGGACAGTCTCCACTGAAGCTTTCTTT
clone size: many; V gene: TRBV4-3; D gene: TRBD1; J gene: TRBJ2-7; CDR3 protein: CASSTYTGQGVYEQYF; CDR3 DNA: TGCGCCAGCAGCACCTACACGGGACAGGGGGTGTACGAGCAGTACTTC
clone size: few; V gene: TRBV20-1; D gene: TRBD2; J gene: TRBJ2-5; CDR3 protein: CSARDRSGGVSYQETQYF; CDR3 DNA: TGCAGTGCTAGAGATCGCAGCGGGGGGGTTAGCTACCAAGAGACCCAGTACTTC
clone size: many; V gene: TRBV7-9; D gene: NA; J gene: TRBJ2-3; CDR3 protein: CASSPRGAKKDTQYF; CDR3 DNA: TGTGCCAGCAGCCCACGCGGGGCCAAGAAAGATACGCAGTATTTT
clone size: many; V gene: TRBV7-2; D gene: NA; J gene: TRBJ2-3; CDR3 protein: CASSLVVFGTDTQYF; CDR3 DNA: TGTGCCAGCAGCTTAGTAGTGTTCGGCACAGATACGCAGTATTTT
clone size: many; V gene: TRBV20-1; D gene: NA; J gene: TRBJ2-1; CDR3 protein: CSAVDPLRSSYNEQFF; CDR3 DNA: TGCAGTGCCGTAGACCCCTTGAGGAGCTCCTACAATGAGCAGTTCTTC
clone size: many; V gene: TRBV6-5; D gene: NA; J gene: TRBJ1-1; CDR3 protein: CVASGEGRAEAFF; CDR3 DNA: TGTGTCGCCAGCGGGGAGGGGCGGGCTGAAGCTTTCTTT
clone size: NA; V gene: TRBV11-2; D gene: NA; J gene: TRBJ2-4; CDR3 protein: CASSLAGQLAKNIQYF; CDR3 DNA: TGTGCCAGCAGCTTAGCTGGGCAGTTAGCCAAAAACATTCAGTACTTC
clone size: many; V gene: TRBV7-8; D gene: NA; J gene: TRBJ2-7; CDR3 protein: CASTGRVSYEQYF; CDR3 DNA: TGTGCCAGCACAGGACGGGTCTCCTACGAGCAGTACTTC
clone size: few; V gene: TRBV28; D gene: NA; J gene: TRBJ1-2; CDR3 protein: CASSAPGGGYTF; CDR3 DNA: TGTGCCAGCAGTGCCCCGGGAGGCGGCTACACCTTC
clone size: few; V gene: TRBV7-2; D gene: NA; J gene: TRBJ2-7; CDR3 protein: CASSAEDRGYEQYF; CDR3 DNA: TGTGCCAGCAGCGCTGAGGACAGAGGCTACGAGCAGTACTTC
clone size: NA; V gene: TRBV7-6; D gene: TRBD2; J gene: TRBJ2-1; CDR3 protein: CASSLAGTSGRNEQFF; CDR3 DNA: TGTGCCAGCAGCTTAGCGGGCACTAGCGGCCGCAATGAGCAGTTCTTC
clone size: many; V gene: TRBV5-1; D gene: NA; J gene: TRBJ2-2; CDR3 protein: CASSFHELNTGELFF; CDR3 DNA: TGCGCCAGCAGCTTTCATGAACTGAACACCGGGGAGCTGTTTTTT
clone size: many; V gene: TRBV27; D gene: TRBD1; J gene: TRBJ2-2; CDR3 protein: CASSFTSGQPTGELFF; CDR3 DNA: TGTGCCAGCAGCTTCACATCGGGACAGCCAACCGGGGAGCTGTTTTTT
clone size: many; V gene: TRBV4-1; D gene: NA; J gene: TRBJ1-6; CDR3 protein: CASSQVQGFTSPLHF; CDR3 DNA: TGCGCCAGCAGCCAAGTTCAGGGATTTACTTCACCCCTCCACTTT
clone size: many; V gene: TRBV18; D gene: TRBD1; J gene: TRBJ1-1; CDR3 protein: CASSPSQGWESTEAFF; CDR3 DNA: TGTGCCAGCTCACCTTCACAGGGGTGGGAAAGCACTGAAGCTTTCTTT
clone size: few; V gene: TRBV29-1; D gene: TRBD1; J gene: TRBJ1-1; CDR3 protein: CSGRTGTGGTEAFF; CDR3 DNA: TGCAGCGGAAGGACCGGGACAGGCGGCACTGAAGCTTTCTTT
clone size: many; V gene: TRBV12-3/TRBV12-4; D gene: NA; J gene: TRBJ2-3; CDR3 protein: CASSASGSDTQYF; CDR3 DNA: TGTGCCAGCAGTGCATCAGGGTCAGATACGCAGTATTTT
clone size: few; V gene: TRBV14; D gene: NA; J gene: TRBJ2-5; CDR3 protein: CASSQERRRSQETQYF; CDR3 DNA: TGTGCCAGCAGCCAAGAGCGAAGGAGATCCCAAGAGACCCAGTACTTC
clone size: few; V gene: TRBV29-1; D gene: NA; J gene: TRBJ1-1; CDR3 protein: CSVEDLLGGGRNTEAFF; CDR3 DNA: TGCAGCGTTGAAGATCTGCTAGGGGGGGGAAGGAACACTGAAGCTTTCTTT
clone size: many; V gene: TRBV4-2; D gene: NA; J gene: TRBJ1-6; CDR3 protein: CASSQEVRSPLHF; CDR3 DNA: TGTGCCAGCAGCCAAGAAGTACGTTCACCCCTCCACTTT
clone size: many; V gene: TRBV7-2; D gene: NA; J gene: TRBJ2-1; CDR3 protein: CASRSVRGNEQFF; CDR3 DNA: TGTGCCAGCAGATCCGTGAGGGGAAATGAGCAGTTCTTC
clone size: NA; V gene: TRBV27; D gene: TRBD1; J gene: TRBJ1-5; CDR3 protein: CASKGQGSGQPQHF; CDR3 DNA: TGTGCCAGCAAGGGACAGGGGTCGGGGCAGCCCCAGCATTTT
clone size: few; V gene: TRBV4-1; D gene: NA; J gene: TRBJ1-1; CDR3 protein: CASSQGTAGNTEAFF; CDR3 DNA: TGCGCCAGCAGCCAAGGGACAGCGGGGAACACTGAAGCTTTCTTT
clone size: few; V gene: TRBV7-9; D gene: NA; J gene: TRBJ2-3; CDR3 protein: CASSFSRGATDTQYF; CDR3 DNA: TGTGCCAGCAGCTTTAGCAGGGGTGCGACAGATACGCAGTATTTT
clone size: many; V gene: TRBV20-1; D gene: TRBD1; J gene: TRBJ2-1; CDR3 protein: CSAIRDRVPEQFF; CDR3 DNA: TGCAGTGCTATCCGGGACAGGGTCCCTGAGCAGTTCTTC
clone size: many; V gene: TRBV7-6; D gene: NA; J gene: TRBJ2-1; CDR3 protein: CASSWLDGVRDEQFF; CDR3 DNA: TGTGCCAGCAGCTGGCTTGATGGGGTTCGGGATGAGCAGTTCTTC